These 21 T cell receptor beta chains were all obtained from the same sample, sequenced in a study of T cell responses to AZD1222 COVID-19 vaccine. Sequencing was performed with immunoSEQ multiplex PCR; in TCRdb, only in-frame clones are kept and a portion is missing. Of fewer than 180,000 clones listed, around 94% are singletons. The sample consisted of peripheral blood, taken on day 0 of AZD1222 vaccination. Receptors originate from an adult in good health.

The V and J genes are TRBV7-9 and TRBJ1-5, with 8 positions matching TRBD1. With 5 bases clipped from V and 2 bases from J, the junction kept 5 bases outside the gene matches. There are 15 residues in the CDR3. Germline values: CDR1 SEHNR, CDR2 FQNEAQ (reference sequence). CDR3 region: CASSQGAMGNQPQHF. The DNA of the CDR3 is TGTGCCAGCAGCCAGGGGGCCATGGGCAATCAGCCCCAGCATTTT. Full variable domain (remainder filled in from reference TRBV7-9 and TRBJ1-5): DTGVSQNPRHKITKRGQNVTFRCDPISEHNRLYWYRQTLGQGPEFLTYFQNEAQLEKSRLLSDRFSAERPKGSFSTLEIQRTEQGDSAMYLCASSQGAMGNQPQHFGDGTRLSIL.

This clone showed up just once. V and J are TRBV6-6 and TRBJ1-1; TRBD1 is a possible D gene (5 bases). CDR1 and CDR2 (germline): MNHNY, SVGAGI (reference sequence). The CDR3 extends over 12 amino acids. Trimming shortened V by 2 bases and J by 4 bases, and 5 bases separated the two germline ends. The CDR3 bases are TGTGCCAGCAGTTACGGGGGCACTGAAGCTTTCTTT. Its protein is CASSYGGTEAFF.

The chain employs TRBV5-1 and TRBJ2-1; 8 nucleotides match TRBD2. CDR1 and CDR2 (germline): SGHRS, YFSETQ. The CDR3 totals 16 residues. Trimming at V came to 0 bases and at J to 6 bases, leaving 8 bases not matched to a gene. The CDR3 DNA is TGCGCCAGCAGCTTGGCCGTCGGGGGGGCCTTCAATGAGCAGTTCTTC. Translating gives CASSLAVGGAFNEQFF.

The gene calls are TRBV5-6 and TRBJ2-7; maybe TRBD2 (6 bases). Germline-derived CDR1 and CDR2 are SGHDT and YYEEEE. The V end lost 6 bases, the J end lost 3 bases, and 16 bases lay between the germline ends. This CDR3 has 14 amino acids. This CDR3 reads CASTSPRDFYEQYV. The CDR3 nucleotides are TGTGCCAGCACCTCCCCAAGGGACTTCTACGAGCAGTACGTC.

This clone was counted once. The CDR3: CASSEMGTAAGELFF. CDR3 DNA: TGTGCCAGCAGTGAAATGGGCACCGCCGCCGGGGAGCTGTTTTTT. The chain has TRBV6-1 and TRBJ2-2; D ambiguous. CDR3 length: 15 amino acids. CDR1 and CDR2 (germline): MNHNS, SASEGT. Trimming stripped 2 bases from V and 6 bases from J, with 13 bases between.

The chain carries TRBV28 and TRBJ1-4; D is ambiguous. The V end lost 5 bases, the J end lost 5 bases, and 6 bases lay between the germline ends. This CDR3 is 12 amino acids long. Per germline, CDR1 MDHEN and CDR2 SYDVKM. CDR3 DNA sequence: TGTGCCAGCAGTAGCCCAAATGAAAAACTGTTTTTT. Protein sequence: CASSSPNEKLFF.

The genes are TRBV6-1 and TRBJ1-6; D is perhaps TRBD1 (5 bases). The CDR3 covers 16 residues. Germline V gene sequence: CDR1 MNHNS, CDR2 SASEGT. V was trimmed by 2 bases and J by 12 bases, leaving 20 bases between them. The CDR3 DNA reads as TGTGCCAGCAGTGAACCTAACCGGGACCGGTTTCTACCCCTCCACTTT. It is translated as CASSEPNRDRFLPLHF.

The rearrangement uses TRBV10-1 and TRBJ1-4; D gene unclear. The CDR3 extends over 13 amino acids. V was shortened by 5 bases and J by 10 bases, with 14 bases between the two germline ends. Germline V gene lookup returns CDR1 WNHNN and CDR2 SYGVQD (reference sequence). DNA of the CDR3: TGCGCCAGCAGTCCTTCAGTGGGTGGAAAACTGTTTTTT. Translation: CASSPSVGGKLFF.

The rearrangement joins TRBV5-5 to TRBJ1-5; D not certain. This CDR3 comprises 19 residues. Trimming left V 0 bases short and J 0 bases short, with 19 bases between. The germline V gene encodes CDR1 SGHKS and CDR2 YYEKEE (reference sequence). In nucleotides, the CDR3 is TGTGCCAGCAGCTTGGAAGGTCTCCCGGTGCCGTATAGCAATCAGCCCCAGCATTTT. Translation: CASSLEGLPVPYSNQPQHF.

V usage is TRBV28 and J usage is TRBJ1-2; the D is unclear. CDR3 length equals 15 residues. Germline assignment: CDR1 MDHEN and CDR2 SYDVKM. V lost 7 bases to trimming and J lost 4 bases, with 19 bases between them. The CDR3 DNA reads TGTGCCAGCACCCTCGCTCGGGGAGGTAGCTATGGCTACACCTTC. This sequence encodes CASTLARGGSYGYTF.

The chain links TRBV15 to TRBJ1-2; D possibly corresponds to TRBD1 (6 bases). The CDR3 has 15 amino acids. In germline, CDR1 is LNHNV, CDR2 YYDKDF (reference sequence). Trimming took off 3 bases at V and 7 bases at J, with 18 bases between the two ends. This CDR3 reads CATSSPGGGTLGYTF. For the CDR3, the DNA is TGTGCCACCAGCAGCCCGGGGGGCGGGACGCTTGGCTACACCTTC.

This chain joins TRBV3-1 (or the pseudogene TRBV3-2) and TRBJ2-7; 7 bases are shared with TRBD1. The CDR3 extends over 14 amino acids. With V trimmed by 4 bases and J by 4 bases, 7 bases remained unmatched. CDR1 LGHDT and CDR2 YNNKEL come from the germline V gene (reference sequence). The CDR3 loop reads CASSRSGTAYEQYV. CDR3 nucleotides: TGTGCCAGCAGCCGGTCCGGGACAGCTTACGAGCAGTACGTC.

The chain links TRBV3-1 (or the pseudogene TRBV3-2) to TRBJ2-4; TRBD2 aligns across 9 bases. Trimming removed 0 bases from V and 0 bases from J; junction bases left unmatched: 6. The CDR3 runs 18 residues. CDR1 is LGHDT and CDR2 is YNNKEL in the germline V gene (reference sequence). CDR3: CASSQDTSGLLAKNIQYF. CDR3 sequence (DNA): TGTGCCAGCAGCCAAGATACTAGCGGGTTGTTAGCCAAAAACATTCAGTACTTC.

This sequence joins TRBV7-2 and TRBJ1-3; D remains ambiguous. The V end was cut by 11 bases, the J end by 3 bases, with 14 bases between. The CDR3 loop spans 13 amino acids. Germline V gene data show CDR1 as SGHTA and CDR2 as FQGNSA. The CDR3 spells CASGVAGGNTIYF. The CDR3 coding sequence is TGTGCCTCGGGCGTCGCTGGTGGAAACACCATATATTTT.

This chain connects TRBV2 to TRBJ1-4; maybe TRBD1 (6 bases). V shed 2 bases and J shed 5 bases, with 6 bases lying between them. Germline V gives CDR1 SNHLY, CDR2 FYNNEI. The CDR3 is made up of 13 amino acids. CDR3 region: CASSEQGNEKLFF. DNA of the CDR3: TGTGCCAGCAGTGAACAGGGGAATGAAAAACTGTTTTTT. The full variable domain, rest sourced from reference TRBV2 and TRBJ1-4, is EPEVTQTPSHQVTQMGQEVILRCVPISNHLYFYWYRQILGQKVEFLVSFYNNEISEKSEIFDDQFSVERPDGSNFTLKIRSTKLEDSAMYFCASSEQGNEKLFFGSGTQLSVL.

This clone was observed a single time. The rearrangement joins TRBV5-7 to TRBJ2-3; 8 positions match TRBD1. TRBV5-7 falls under the ORF class, with uncertain function. The CDR3 is made up of 18 amino acids. After removal of 4 bases from V and 5 bases from J, the junction contained 18 bases not matched to a gene. In DNA form, the CDR3 reads TGTGCCAGCAGCCGACGGACAGGGAGTAGATTTCGGAGAGATACGCAGTATTTT. This encodes CASSRRTGSRFRRDTQYF.

The genes are TRBV30 and TRBJ1-3; D may be TRBD1 (5 bases). V was shortened by 4 bases and J by 4 bases, with 17 bases between the two germline ends. The CDR3 length is 15 residues. The germline gives CDR1 GTSNPN, CDR2 SVGIG (reference sequence). Written as DNA, the CDR3 is TGTGCCTGGATGAGATCGGGGGGAGGGGGAAACACCATATATTTT. Translation: CAWMRSGGGGNTIYF.

This sequence joins TRBV5-1 and TRBJ1-1; D gene uncertain. The germline gives CDR1 SGHRS, CDR2 YFSETQ. This CDR3 spans 14 amino acids. Trimming stripped 1 base from V and 0 bases from J, with 7 bases between. DNA of the CDR3: TGCGCCAGCAGCTTGAACACGATGAACACTGAAGCTTTCTTT. Translating gives CASSLNTMNTEAFF.

The chain recombines TRBV7-9 with TRBJ2-1, with D perhaps matching TRBD1 or TRBD2 (5 bases each). The germline V gene encodes CDR1 SEHNR and CDR2 FQNEAQ (reference sequence). There are 15 residues in the CDR3. The ends were cut back, 5 bases at V and 0 bases at J, with 11 bases in the middle. The DNA for the CDR3 is TGTGCCAGCAGCCCCCCAGGGAGCTCCTACAATGAGCAGTTCTTC. This gives the protein CASSPPGSSYNEQFF.

This rearrangement joins TRBV6-2 or TRBV6-3 to TRBJ2-5; D ambiguous. The germline V gene encodes CDR1 MNHEY and CDR2 SVGEGT. The CDR3 is made up of 12 amino acids. Trimming removed 5 bases from V and 1 base from J, with 5 bases in between. The CDR3 spells CASSNPQETQYF. CDR3 sequence (DNA): TGTGCCAGCAGTAACCCCCAAGAGACCCAGTACTTC.

V is TRBV2 and J is TRBJ1-5; 9 bases agree with TRBD1. Per germline, CDR1 SNHLY and CDR2 FYNNEI. V shed 3 bases and J 7 bases; nucleotides not matched to a gene: 4. This CDR3 spans 14 amino acids. The CDR3 region is CASSEGQGRQPQHF. Written as DNA, the CDR3 is TGTGCCAGCAGTGAGGGACAGGGAAGGCAGCCCCAGCATTTT.